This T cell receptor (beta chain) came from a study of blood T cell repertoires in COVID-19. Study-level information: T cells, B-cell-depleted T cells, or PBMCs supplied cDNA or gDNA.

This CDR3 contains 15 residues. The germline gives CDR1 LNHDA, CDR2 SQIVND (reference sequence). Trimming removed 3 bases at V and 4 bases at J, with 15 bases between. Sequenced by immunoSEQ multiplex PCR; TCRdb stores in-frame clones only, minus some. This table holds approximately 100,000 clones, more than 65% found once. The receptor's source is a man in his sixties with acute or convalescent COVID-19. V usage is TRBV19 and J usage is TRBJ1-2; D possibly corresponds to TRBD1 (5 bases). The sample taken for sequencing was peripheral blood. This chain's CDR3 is CASSMGRNRPYGYTF. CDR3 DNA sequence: TGTGCCAGTAGTATGGGCAGGAACAGGCCCTATGGCTACACCTTC.